This T cell receptor (beta chain) was retrieved from a study of blood T cell repertoires in COVID-19. The wider study: COVID-19 samples, acute and convalescent, were from the United States, Italy and Spain.

Original processing methods: By means of reference gene primer amplification, nucleated cell counts were estimated. Libraries were prepared by immunoSEQ multiplex PCR; TCRdb keeps only in-frame clonotypes and omits some of them. The V and J calls and the clone size are those of that table, but D and trimming were determined from the DNA. In the table there are about 92,000 clones, approximately 70% of which are singletons. V was clipped by 3 bases and J by 8 bases; unmatched bases: 2. The CDR3 has 12 residues. Germline assignment: CDR1 ENHRY and CDR2 SYGVKD. The source of this sequence is a woman aged 55-69 years in a cohort sampled during active or convalescent COVID-19. Sequencing was performed on peripheral blood. J is TRBJ2-3 and V is TRBV10-3; 7 bases align to TRBD2. The CDR3 is CAISDSSGTQYF. In nucleotides, the CDR3 is TGTGCCATCAGTGACTCTAGCGGTACGCAGTATTTT.